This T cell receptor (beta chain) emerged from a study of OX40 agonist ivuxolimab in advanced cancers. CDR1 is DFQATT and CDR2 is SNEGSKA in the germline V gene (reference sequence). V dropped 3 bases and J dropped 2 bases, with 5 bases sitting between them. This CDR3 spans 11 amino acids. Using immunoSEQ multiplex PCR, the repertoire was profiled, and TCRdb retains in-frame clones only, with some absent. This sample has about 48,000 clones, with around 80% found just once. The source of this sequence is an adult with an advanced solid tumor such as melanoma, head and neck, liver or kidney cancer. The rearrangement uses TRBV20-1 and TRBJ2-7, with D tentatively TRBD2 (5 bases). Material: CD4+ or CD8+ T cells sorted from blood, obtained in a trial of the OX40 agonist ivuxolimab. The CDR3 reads CSARTTYEQYF. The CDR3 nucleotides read TGCAGTGCTAGGACTACCTACGAGCAGTACTTC.